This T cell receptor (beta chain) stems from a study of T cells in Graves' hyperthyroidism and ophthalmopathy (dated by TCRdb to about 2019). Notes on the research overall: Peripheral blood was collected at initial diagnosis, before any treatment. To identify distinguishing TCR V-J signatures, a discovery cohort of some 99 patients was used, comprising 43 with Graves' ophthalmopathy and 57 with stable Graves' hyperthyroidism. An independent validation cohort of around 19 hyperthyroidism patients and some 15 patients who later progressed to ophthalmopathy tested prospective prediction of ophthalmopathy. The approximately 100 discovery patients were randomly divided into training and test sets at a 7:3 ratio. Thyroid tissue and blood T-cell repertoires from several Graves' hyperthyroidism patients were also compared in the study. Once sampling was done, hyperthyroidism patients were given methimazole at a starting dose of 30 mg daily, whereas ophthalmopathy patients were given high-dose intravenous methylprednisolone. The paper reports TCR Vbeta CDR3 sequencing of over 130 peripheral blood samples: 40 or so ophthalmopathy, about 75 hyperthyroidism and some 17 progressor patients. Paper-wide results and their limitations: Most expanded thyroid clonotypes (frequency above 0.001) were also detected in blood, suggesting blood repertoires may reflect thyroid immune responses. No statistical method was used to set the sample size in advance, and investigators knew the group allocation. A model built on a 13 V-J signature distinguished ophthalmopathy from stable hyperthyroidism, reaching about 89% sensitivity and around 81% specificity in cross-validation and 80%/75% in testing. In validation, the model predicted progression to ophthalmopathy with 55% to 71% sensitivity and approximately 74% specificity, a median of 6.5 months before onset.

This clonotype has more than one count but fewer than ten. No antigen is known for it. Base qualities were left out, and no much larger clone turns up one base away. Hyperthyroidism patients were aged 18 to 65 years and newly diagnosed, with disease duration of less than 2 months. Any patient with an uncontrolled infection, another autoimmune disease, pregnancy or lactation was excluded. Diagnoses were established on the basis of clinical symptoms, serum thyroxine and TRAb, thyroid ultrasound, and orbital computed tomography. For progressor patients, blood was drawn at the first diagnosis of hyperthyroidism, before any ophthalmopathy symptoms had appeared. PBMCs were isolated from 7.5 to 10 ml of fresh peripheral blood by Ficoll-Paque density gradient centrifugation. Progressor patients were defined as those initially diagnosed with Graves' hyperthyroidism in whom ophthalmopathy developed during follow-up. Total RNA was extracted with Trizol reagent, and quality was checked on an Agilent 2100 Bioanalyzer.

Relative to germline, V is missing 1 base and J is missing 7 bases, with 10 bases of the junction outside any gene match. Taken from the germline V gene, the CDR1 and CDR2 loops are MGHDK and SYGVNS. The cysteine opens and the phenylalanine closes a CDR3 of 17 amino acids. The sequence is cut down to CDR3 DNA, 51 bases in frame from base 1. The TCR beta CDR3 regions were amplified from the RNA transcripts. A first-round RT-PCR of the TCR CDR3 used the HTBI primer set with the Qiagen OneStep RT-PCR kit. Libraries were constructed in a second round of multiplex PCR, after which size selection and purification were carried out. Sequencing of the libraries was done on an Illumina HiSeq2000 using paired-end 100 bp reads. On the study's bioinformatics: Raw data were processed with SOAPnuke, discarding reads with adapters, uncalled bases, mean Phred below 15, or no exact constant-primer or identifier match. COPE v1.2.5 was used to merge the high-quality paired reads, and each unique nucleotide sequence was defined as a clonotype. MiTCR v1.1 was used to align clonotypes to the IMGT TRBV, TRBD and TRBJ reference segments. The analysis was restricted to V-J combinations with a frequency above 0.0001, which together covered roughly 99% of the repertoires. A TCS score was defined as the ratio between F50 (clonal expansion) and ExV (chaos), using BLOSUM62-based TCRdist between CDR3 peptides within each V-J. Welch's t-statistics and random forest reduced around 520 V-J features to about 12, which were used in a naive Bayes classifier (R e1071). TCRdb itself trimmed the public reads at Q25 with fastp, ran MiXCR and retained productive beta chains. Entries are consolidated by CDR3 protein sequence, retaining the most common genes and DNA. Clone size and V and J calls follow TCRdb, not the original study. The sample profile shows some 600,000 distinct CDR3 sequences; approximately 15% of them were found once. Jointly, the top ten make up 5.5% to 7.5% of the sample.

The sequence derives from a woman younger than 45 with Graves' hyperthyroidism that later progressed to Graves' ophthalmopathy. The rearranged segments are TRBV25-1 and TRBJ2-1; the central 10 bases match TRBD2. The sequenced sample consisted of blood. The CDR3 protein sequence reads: CASSESLAGKIRNEQFF. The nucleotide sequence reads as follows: TGTGCCAGCAGTGAATCACTAGCGGGAAAAATTCGAAATGAGCAGTTCTTC.